The 2 T cell receptor beta chains given below trace back to one sample, sequenced in a study of T cells in Graves' hyperthyroidism and ophthalmopathy. The CDR3 regions of TCR beta were amplified from RNA transcripts. HTBI primers were used for first-round RT-PCR of the TCR CDR3. From the multiplex PCR reads, TCRdb called clonotypes with MiXCR, one entry per CDR3 protein. The sample contains 700,000 or so distinct CDR3 sequences, around 15% of which appear only once. The sequenced sample was blood. The receptors originated from a woman in her forties or fifties with Graves' ophthalmopathy.

This clonotype was observed many times. The chain couples TRBV11-2 to TRBJ2-7; D is ambiguous. Trimming pared 5 bases from V and 4 bases from J, leaving 6 bases between. Germline V lookup: CDR1 SGHAT, CDR2 FQNNGV. CDR3 size: 11 residues. The CDR3 is CASSGNYEQYF. The CDR3 nucleotides read TGTGCCAGCAGCGGCAATTACGAGCAGTACTTC.

This clonotype was counted ten times or more. The J gene is TRBJ2-5, the V gene TRBV6-1; D perhaps matches TRBD2 (6 bases). The V end lost 6 bases, the J end lost 5 bases, and 16 bases lay between the germline ends. Per germline, CDR1 MNHNS and CDR2 SASEGT. CDR3 length equals 14 residues. The CDR3 loop reads CASRAPRGSETQYF. CDR3 nucleotide sequence: TGTGCCAGCAGAGCCCCGCGGGGCTCGGAGACCCAGTACTTC.